The 21 T cell receptor beta chains reported below all come from one sample, sequenced in a study of blood T cell repertoires in COVID-19. Generated by immunoSEQ multiplex PCR, the TCRdb table keeps only in-frame clones and is missing some. Of about 260,000 clones detected, roughly nine tenths appear once; the ten largest clones hold about 8.6%. Material for sequencing was peripheral blood. The receptors come from a man in his forties with active or convalescent COVID-19.

The gene calls are TRBV27 and TRBJ2-7; TRBD2 agrees at 12 bases. Per the germline V gene, CDR1 is MNHEY and CDR2 is SMNVEV (reference sequence). The CDR3 spans 17 residues. V dropped 1 base and J dropped 6; count of bases not matched to a gene: 10. The CDR3 DNA is TGTGCCAGCAGTTTATATGGCCCGACTAGCGGGAGCCCCGAGCAGTACTTC. It is translated as CASSLYGPTSGSPEQYF.

The chain carries TRBV19 and TRBJ1-5; TRBD1 matches at 9 bases. The ends lost 4 bases at V and 6 bases at J; junction bases unmatched: 10. There are 16 residues in the CDR3. The germline V gene encodes CDR1 LNHDA and CDR2 SQIVND (reference sequence). The CDR3: CASSRPAGTGFQPQHF. CDR3 DNA: TGTGCCAGTAGTAGACCAGCCGGGACAGGGTTTCAGCCCCAGCATTTT.

This clone is a singleton in its sample. The chain links TRBV4-1 to TRBJ2-7; 13 bases line up with TRBD2. Trimming removed 0 bases from V and 2 bases from J; junction bases left unmatched: 1. This CDR3 has 16 residues. In germline, CDR1 is MGHRA, CDR2 YSYEKL. CDR3 sequence (DNA): TGCGCCAGCAGCCAAGAGGGACTAGCGGGAACCTACGAGCAGTACTTC. This codes for CASSQEGLAGTYEQYF.

This chain joins TRBV30 and TRBJ2-1; 10 bases align to TRBD2. CDR3 size: 12 residues. V dropped 4 bases and J dropped 8; count of bases not matched to a gene: 2. The germline CDR1 and CDR2 sequences are GTSNPN and SVGIG (reference sequence). CDR3 DNA: TGTGCCTGGACTAGCGGGAGCTATGAGCAGTTCTTC. Protein sequence: CAWTSGSYEQFF.

The rearrangement uses TRBV7-6 and TRBJ1-4, with a weak D call TRBD1 (5 bases). The germline CDR1 and CDR2 sequences are SGHVS and FNYEAQ. V was pared by 1 base and J by 10 bases, with 13 bases between. The CDR3 loop spans 14 amino acids. The DNA for the CDR3 is TGTGCCAGCAGCTTAGAGGGCGGCGGGGGAAAACTGTTTTTT. It encodes CASSLEGGGGKLFF. Variable domain in full (rest from reference TRBV7-6 and TRBJ1-4): GAGVSQSPRYKVTKRGQDVALRCDPISGHVSLYWYRQALGQGPEFLTYFNYEAQQDKSGLPNDRFSAERPEGSISTLTIQRTEQRDSAMYRCASSLEGGGGKLFFGSGTQLSVL.

The chain carries TRBV5-8 and TRBJ2-3; possible D gene TRBD1, 6 bases. There are 12 residues in the CDR3. Germline-derived CDR1 and CDR2 are SGHTS and YDEGEE. Trimming pared 3 bases from V and 9 bases from J, leaving 11 bases between. The CDR3 reads CASSSQGGTQYF. The CDR3 region has the DNA TGTGCCAGCAGCTCACAGGGTGGGACGCAGTATTTT.

V and J are TRBV4-1 and TRBJ2-7; D is perhaps TRBD1 (5 bases). This CDR3 region has 17 residues. Trimming cost V 0 bases and J 4 bases, with 19 bases left between them. Germline V gene data show CDR1 as MGHRA and CDR2 as YSYEKL. For the CDR3, the DNA is TGCGCCAGCAGCCAAGATCCCCGCAGGGCGGCAGGGTACGAGCAGTACTTC. This translates into CASSQDPRRAAGYEQYF.

This clone was seen just once. The chain joins TRBV7-3 to TRBJ2-6; possible D gene TRBD2, 5 bases. The CDR3 runs to 18 residues. Per the germline V gene, CDR1 is SGHTA and CDR2 is FQGTGA. With 1 base removed from V and 0 bases from J, the gap between germline ends came to 13 bases. CDR3 coding DNA: TGTGCCAGCAGCTTAAAGAGGGCTACTAACTCTGGGGCCAACGTCCTGACTTTC. Encoded protein: CASSLKRATNSGANVLTF.

This clone has only one observation. V is TRBV6-1 and J is TRBJ2-5, with 13 bases fitting TRBD2. Germline V gene sequence: CDR1 MNHNS, CDR2 SASEGT. This CDR3 spans 18 amino acids. V trimming: 0 bases; J trimming: 1 base; junction bases outside the gene matches: 5. In nucleotides, the CDR3 is TGTGCCAGCAGTGAAGCGCCAACTAGCGGGAGGGTCCAAGAGACCCAGTACTTC. Translating it yields CASSEAPTSGRVQETQYF.

The chain uses TRBV28 and TRBJ2-7, with 7 positions matching TRBD1. The CDR3 is made up of 15 amino acids. Germline values: CDR1 MDHEN, CDR2 SYDVKM. V shed 7 bases and J 0 bases; nucleotides not matched to a gene: 9. CDR3 DNA sequence: TGTGCCAGCAACGAAGGACAGGACAGCTCCTACGAGCAGTACTTC. Translation gives CASNEGQDSSYEQYF. Together with reference TRBV28 and TRBJ2-7, the CDR3 gives the full variable domain: DVKVTQSSRYLVKRTGEKVFLECVQDMDHENMFWYRQDPGLGLRLIYFSYDVKMKEKGDIPEGYSVSREKKERFSLILESASTNQTSMYLCASNEGQDSSYEQYFGPGTRLTVT.

V is TRBV12-3 or TRBV12-4 and J is TRBJ2-7; D not resolved. The CDR3 is 13 residues long. The V gene lost 6 bases and the J gene lost 7 bases, with 16 bases spanning the gap. The CDR3, as DNA: TGTGCCAGCAGCCCAAAACTTATCGCGGAGCAGTACTTC. Translated, it gives CASSPKLIAEQYF.

Of note for this clone: The germline gene is not matched at one end of the junction; a read error may be the cause. This sequence joins TRBV6-5 and TRBJ1-2, with 9 bases aligning to TRBD1. The length of the CDR3 is 14 residues. The V gene's germline CDR1 is MNHEY and CDR2 SVGAGI. CDR3 bases: TGTGCCTGCAGTAATCCGGGACAGGGCGGGGGCTACACCTTC. This encodes CACSNPGQGGGYTF.

V usage is TRBV6-6 and J usage is TRBJ2-7, with D maybe TRBD1 (6 bases). Trimming took off 2 bases at V and 5 bases at J, with 7 bases between the two ends. The CDR3 is 12 residues long. The germline V gene has CDR1 MNHNY and CDR2 SVGAGI (reference sequence). The CDR3 nucleotides are TGTGCCAGCAGTTACGCAGGGGACGAGCAGTACTTC. Translating it yields CASSYAGDEQYF.

The genes are TRBV5-1 and TRBJ2-2, with TRBD1 matching 10 bases. J gave up 2 bases and V 6 bases, and 19 bases lay outside the gene matches. Germline V gene sequence: CDR1 SGHRS, CDR2 YFSETQ. The CDR3 sequence is 20 residues long. The CDR3: CASTPRPGQGLILNTGELFF. The CDR3 DNA reads as TGCGCCAGCACCCCTCGGCCGGGACAGGGGCTTATTCTTAACACCGGGGAGCTGTTTTTT.

The chain couples TRBV12-3 or TRBV12-4 to TRBJ2-3, with no clear D. Trimming took off 8 bases at V and 2 bases at J, with 2 bases between the two ends. This CDR3 spans 10 amino acids. In nucleotides, the CDR3 is TGTGCCAGCCACACAGATACGCAGTATTTT. This gives the protein CASHTDTQYF.

This chain connects TRBV2 to TRBJ1-6; D ambiguous. Germline loops: CDR1 SNHLY, CDR2 FYNNEI. The ends were cut back, 1 base at V and 7 bases at J, with 14 bases in the middle. This CDR3 is 16 amino acids long. The DNA of the CDR3 is TGTGCCAGCAGTGAAGGAGGGTTCGGTTTGAATTCACCCCTCCACTTT. Residues: CASSEGGFGLNSPLHF.

V and J are TRBV5-5 and TRBJ2-7; D might be TRBD1 (7 bases). The CDR3 is 16 residues long. Trimming removed 4 bases at V and 3 bases at J, with 20 bases between. CDR1 is SGHKS, CDR2 YYEKEE, per germline (reference sequence). In nucleotides, the CDR3 is TGTGCCAGCAGCCCGCGCCAGGGGGGTCAGAGCTACGAGCAGTACTTC. It encodes CASSPRQGGQSYEQYF.

V is TRBV7-8 and J is TRBJ2-7, with TRBD2 matching over 10 bases. CDR3 length: 15 amino acids. J gave up 2 bases and V 3 bases, and 4 bases lay outside the gene matches. The germline CDR1 and CDR2 sequences are SGHVS and FQNEAQ. CDR3 coding DNA: TGTGCCAGCAGCTTCCTAGCGGGAGTAGCCTACGAGCAGTACTTC. This sequence encodes CASSFLAGVAYEQYF.

The chain is built from TRBV4-1 and TRBJ1-5; D is perhaps TRBD1 (6 bases). Germline-derived CDR1 and CDR2 are MGHRA and YSYEKL. The CDR3 runs 15 residues. Trimming shortened V by 8 bases and J by 5 bases, and 19 bases separated the two germline ends. This chain's CDR3 is CASRDEGRGHQPQHF. The CDR3 region has the DNA TGCGCCAGCCGCGACGAGGGCAGGGGCCATCAGCCCCAGCATTTT.

V and J are TRBV2 and TRBJ1-2; D uncertain. The V and J ends lost 2 bases and 4 bases respectively, with 17 bases between them. The CDR3 sequence is 16 residues long. The germline gives CDR1 SNHLY, CDR2 FYNNEI. CDR3 residues: CASSESPPPLAYGYTF. Here the CDR3 DNA reads TGTGCCAGCAGTGAAAGCCCTCCCCCTCTAGCCTATGGCTACACCTTC.

This chain connects TRBV20-1 to TRBJ2-5; no clear D. Trimming cost V 5 bases and J 5 bases, with 21 bases left between them. Germline values: CDR1 DFQATT, CDR2 SNEGSKA (reference sequence). The CDR3 contains 15 residues. CDR3 DNA: TGCAGTGCTGGTGTCCGCGGCGGCATGCCGGAGACCCAGTACTTC. Translating gives CSAGVRGGMPETQYF.